The 5 T cell receptor beta chains given below trace back to one sample, sequenced in a study of T cells after yellow fever vaccination. One entry per CDR3 protein, called by TCRdb with MiXCR from the 5' RACE reads. In the table there are hundreds of thousands of distinct CDR3 sequences, roughly an eighth of which are singletons. The specimen was PBMCs, collected on the day of the yellow fever booster vaccination. These receptors came from a young man who received the YFV17D yellow fever vaccine.

This chain connects TRBV7-2 to TRBJ2-5; 9 bases map to TRBD2. The V segment lost 5 bases and the J segment 2 bases; nucleotides outside the gene matches: 9. The CDR3 loop spans 16 amino acids. Germline loops: CDR1 SGHTA, CDR2 FQGNSA. This chain's CDR3 is CASSLLPTSGQETQYF. In DNA, the CDR3 is TGTGCCAGCAGCCTTCTACCGACTAGCGGTCAAGAGACCCAGTACTTC.

The chain recombines TRBV27 with TRBJ2-7, with TRBD1 matching over 10 bases. V gave up 3 bases and J gave up 2 bases; unmatched junction bases: 4. This CDR3 has 15 amino acids. CDR1 is MNHEY, CDR2 SMNVEV, per germline (reference sequence). The CDR3 reads CASSLGQGSPYEQYF. In DNA, the CDR3 is TGTGCCAGCAGTTTGGGACAGGGGAGCCCCTACGAGCAGTACTTC.

This clonotype was observed a few times. The chain couples TRBV29-1 to TRBJ2-5; D possibly corresponds to TRBD2 (6 bases). This CDR3 is built from 13 residues. Germline V gene lookup returns CDR1 SQVTM and CDR2 ANQGSEA. V lost 4 bases to trimming and J lost 1 base, with 10 bases between them. DNA for the CDR3: TGCAGCGTTGGCGGGAAGGTCCAAGAGACCCAGTACTTC. Its translation: CSVGGKVQETQYF.

The V gene is TRBV10-1, the J gene TRBJ1-1; tentative D call: TRBD1 (6 bases). This CDR3 has 15 residues. V lost 5 bases and J 4 bases, leaving 17 bases between the germline ends. CDR1 and CDR2 (germline): WNHNN, SYGVQD (reference sequence). The CDR3 coding sequence is TGCGCCAGCAGTTCGGGGCTCCCAGGGGCCACTGAAGCTTTCTTT. It yields the protein CASSSGLPGATEAFF.

The rearrangement uses TRBV7-9 and TRBJ2-1, with 7 bases aligning to TRBD2. This CDR3 has 16 residues. Germline values: CDR1 SEHNR, CDR2 FQNEAQ (reference sequence). V dropped 5 bases and J dropped 2; count of bases not matched to a gene: 9. The CDR3 protein is CASSQLRTRAYNEQFF. The CDR3 DNA sequence: TGTGCCAGCAGCCAACTCCGGACTAGAGCCTACAATGAGCAGTTCTTC. Variable domain in full (rest from reference TRBV7-9 and TRBJ2-1): DTGVSQNPRHKITKRGQNVTFRCDPISEHNRLYWYRQTLGQGPEFLTYFQNEAQLEKSRLLSDRFSAERPKGSFSTLEIQRTEQGDSAMYLCASSQLRTRAYNEQFFGPGTRLTVL.